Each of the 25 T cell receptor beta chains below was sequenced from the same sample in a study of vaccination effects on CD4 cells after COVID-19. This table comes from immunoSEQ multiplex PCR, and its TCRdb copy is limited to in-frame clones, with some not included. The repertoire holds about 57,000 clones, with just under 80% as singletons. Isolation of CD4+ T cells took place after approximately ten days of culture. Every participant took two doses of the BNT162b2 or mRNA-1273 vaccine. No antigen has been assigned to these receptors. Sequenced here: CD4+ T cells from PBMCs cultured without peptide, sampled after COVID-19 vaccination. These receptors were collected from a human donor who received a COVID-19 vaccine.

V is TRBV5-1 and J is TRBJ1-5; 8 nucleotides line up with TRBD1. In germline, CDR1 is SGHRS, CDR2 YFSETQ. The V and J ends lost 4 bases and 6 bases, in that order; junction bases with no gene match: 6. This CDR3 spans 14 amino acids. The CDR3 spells CASSLSGGGQPQHF. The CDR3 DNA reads TGCGCCAGCAGCCTTTCAGGGGGCGGTCAGCCCCAGCATTTT.

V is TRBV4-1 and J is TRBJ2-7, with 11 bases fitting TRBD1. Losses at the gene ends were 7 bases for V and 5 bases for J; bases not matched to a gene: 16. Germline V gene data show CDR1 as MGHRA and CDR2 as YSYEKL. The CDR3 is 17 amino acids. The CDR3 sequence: CASTLRDDGQGAHEQYF. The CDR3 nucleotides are TGCGCCAGCACCCTACGAGATGACGGACAGGGGGCTCACGAGCAGTACTTC.

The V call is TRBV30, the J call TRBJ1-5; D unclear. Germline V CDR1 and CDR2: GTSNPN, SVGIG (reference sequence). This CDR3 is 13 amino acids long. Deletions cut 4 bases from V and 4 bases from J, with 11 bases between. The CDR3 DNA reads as TGTGCCTGGACCGGAGGGCAAAATCAGCCCCAGCATTTT. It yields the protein CAWTGGQNQPQHF.

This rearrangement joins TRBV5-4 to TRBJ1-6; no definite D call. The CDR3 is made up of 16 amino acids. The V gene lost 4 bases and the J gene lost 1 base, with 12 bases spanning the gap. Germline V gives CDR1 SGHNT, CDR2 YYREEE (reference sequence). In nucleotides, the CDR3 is TGTGCCAGCAGCGCACACGTAACGTCCTATAATTCACCCCTCCACTTT. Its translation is CASSAHVTSYNSPLHF.

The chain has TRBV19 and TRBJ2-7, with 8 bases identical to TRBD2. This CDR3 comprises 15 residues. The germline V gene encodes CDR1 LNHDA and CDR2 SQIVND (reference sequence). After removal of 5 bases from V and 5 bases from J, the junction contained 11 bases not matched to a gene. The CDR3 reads CASSAQRGPGHEQYF. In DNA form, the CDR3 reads TGTGCCAGTAGTGCCCAGCGGGGGCCGGGCCACGAGCAGTACTTC. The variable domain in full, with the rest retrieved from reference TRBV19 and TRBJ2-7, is DGGITQSPKYLFRKEGQNVTLSCEQNLNHDAMYWYRQDPGQGLRLIYYSQIVNDFQKGDIAEGYSVSREKKESFPLTVTSAQKNPTAFYLCASSAQRGPGHEQYFGPGTRLTVT.

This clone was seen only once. The CDR3 region has the DNA TGTGCCAGCAGCGTAGGTGGGACAGGGGTGGCCGGGGAGCTGTTTTTT. Translating gives CASSVGGTGVAGELFF. The chain employs TRBV9 and TRBJ2-2, with 10 positions matching TRBD1. The ends lost 0 bases at V and 6 bases at J; junction bases unmatched: 5. The CDR3 sequence is 16 residues long. The germline CDR1 and CDR2 sequences are SGDLS and YYNGEE. Complete variable domain (other parts from reference TRBV9 and TRBJ2-2): DSGVTQTPKHLITATGQRVTLRCSPRSGDLSVYWYQQSLDQGLQFLIQYYNGEERAKGNILERFSAQQFPDLHSELNLSSLELGDSALYFCASSVGGTGVAGELFFGEGSRLTVL.

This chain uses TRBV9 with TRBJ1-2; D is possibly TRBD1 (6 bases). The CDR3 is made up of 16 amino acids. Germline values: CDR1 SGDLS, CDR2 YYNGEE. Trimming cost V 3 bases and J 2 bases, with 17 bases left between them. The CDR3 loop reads CASSGIWGRGNYGYTF. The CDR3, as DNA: TGTGCCAGCAGCGGCATTTGGGGGCGCGGGAACTATGGCTACACCTTC.

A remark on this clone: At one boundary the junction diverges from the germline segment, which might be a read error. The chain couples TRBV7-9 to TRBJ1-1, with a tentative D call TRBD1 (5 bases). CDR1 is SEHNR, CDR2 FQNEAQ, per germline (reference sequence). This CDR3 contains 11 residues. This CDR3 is CASSVAGTAFF. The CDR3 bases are TGTGCCAGCAGCGTAGCCGGGACAGCTTTCTTT.

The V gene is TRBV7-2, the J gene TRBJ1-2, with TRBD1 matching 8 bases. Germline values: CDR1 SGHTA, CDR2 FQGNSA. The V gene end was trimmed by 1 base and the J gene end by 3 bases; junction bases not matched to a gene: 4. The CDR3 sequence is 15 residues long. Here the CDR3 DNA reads TGTGCCAGCAGCTTAGGACAGGGGTCTTACTATGGCTACACCTTC. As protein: CASSLGQGSYYGYTF. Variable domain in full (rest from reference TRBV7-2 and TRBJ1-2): GAGVSQSPSNKVTEKGKDVELRCDPISGHTALYWYRQSLGQGLEFLIYFQGNSAPDKSGLPSDRFSAERTGGSVSTLTIQRTQQEDSAVYLCASSLGQGSYYGYTFGSGTRLTVV.

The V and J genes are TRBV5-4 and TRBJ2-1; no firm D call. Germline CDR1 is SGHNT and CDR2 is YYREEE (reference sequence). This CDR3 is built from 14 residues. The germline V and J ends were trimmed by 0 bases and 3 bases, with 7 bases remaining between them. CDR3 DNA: TGTGCCAGCAGCTTGGTGGGCAACTACAATGAGCAGTTCTTC. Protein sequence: CASSLVGNYNEQFF.

CDR3 region: CAWSGQGASYGYTF. The CDR3 DNA reads TGTGCCTGGAGCGGACAGGGGGCGTCCTATGGCTACACCTTC. The J gene is TRBJ1-2, the V gene TRBV30; TRBD1 aligns across 11 bases. J gave up 4 bases and V 3 bases, and 4 bases lay outside the gene matches. CDR3 length: 14 amino acids. In germline, CDR1 is GTSNPN, CDR2 SVGIG (reference sequence).

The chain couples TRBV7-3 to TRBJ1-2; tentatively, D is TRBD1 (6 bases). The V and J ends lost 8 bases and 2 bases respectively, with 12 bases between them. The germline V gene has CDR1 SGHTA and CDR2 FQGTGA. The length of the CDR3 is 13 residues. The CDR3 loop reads CASGWGPNYGYTF. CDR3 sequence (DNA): TGTGCCAGCGGGTGGGGGCCGAACTATGGCTACACCTTC.

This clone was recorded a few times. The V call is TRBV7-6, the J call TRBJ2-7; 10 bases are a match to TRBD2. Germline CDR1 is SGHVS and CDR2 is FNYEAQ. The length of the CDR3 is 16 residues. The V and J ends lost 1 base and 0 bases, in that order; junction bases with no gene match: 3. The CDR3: CASSLGSGRVSYEQYF. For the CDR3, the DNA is TGTGCCAGCAGCTTAGGGAGCGGGAGGGTCTCCTACGAGCAGTACTTC. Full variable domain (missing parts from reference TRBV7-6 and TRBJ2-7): GAGVSQSPRYKVTKRGQDVALRCDPISGHVSLYWYRQALGQGPEFLTYFNYEAQQDKSGLPNDRFSAERPEGSISTLTIQRTEQRDSAMYRCASSLGSGRVSYEQYFGPGTRLTVT.

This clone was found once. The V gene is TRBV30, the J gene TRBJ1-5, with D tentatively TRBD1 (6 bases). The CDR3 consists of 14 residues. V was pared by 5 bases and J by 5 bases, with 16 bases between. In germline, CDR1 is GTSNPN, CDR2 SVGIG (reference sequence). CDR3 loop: CAWGGTGGHQPQHF. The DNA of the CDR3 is TGTGCCTGGGGGGGCACCGGGGGGCATCAGCCCCAGCATTTT.

The CDR3 loop reads CASSRVPGLGETQYF. CDR3 coding DNA: TGCGCCAGCAGCCGAGTACCGGGACTAGGCGAGACCCAGTACTTC. V gene TRBV4-1 combines with J gene TRBJ2-5; 8 bases are a match to TRBD2. The germline V gene encodes CDR1 MGHRA and CDR2 YSYEKL. This CDR3 has 15 residues. V trimming: 4 bases; J trimming: 5 bases; junction bases outside the gene matches: 9.

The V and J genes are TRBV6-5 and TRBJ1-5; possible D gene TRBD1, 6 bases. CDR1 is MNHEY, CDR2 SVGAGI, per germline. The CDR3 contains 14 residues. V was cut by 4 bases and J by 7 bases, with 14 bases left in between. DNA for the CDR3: TGTGCCAGCAGTTTACAGGGCGGGGGGCAGCCCCAGCATTTT. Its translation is CASSLQGGGQPQHF.

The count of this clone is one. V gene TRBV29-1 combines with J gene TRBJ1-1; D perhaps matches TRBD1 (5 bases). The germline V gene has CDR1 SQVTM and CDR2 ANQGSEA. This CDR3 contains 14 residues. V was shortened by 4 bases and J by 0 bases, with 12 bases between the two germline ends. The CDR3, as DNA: TGCAGCGTTGGAAAGACAGTCATGAACACTGAAGCTTTCTTT. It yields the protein CSVGKTVMNTEAFF.

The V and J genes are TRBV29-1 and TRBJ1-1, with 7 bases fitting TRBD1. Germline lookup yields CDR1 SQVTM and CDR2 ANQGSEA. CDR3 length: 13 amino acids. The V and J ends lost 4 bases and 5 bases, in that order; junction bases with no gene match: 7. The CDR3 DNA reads TGCAGCGTTGCCAAAGGGGGCTCAACTGAAGCTTTCTTT. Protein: CSVAKGGSTEAFF. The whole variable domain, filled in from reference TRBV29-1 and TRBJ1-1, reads SAVISQKPSRDICQRGTSLTIQCQVDSQVTMMFWYRQQPGQSLTLIATANQGSEATYESGFVIDKFPISRPNLTFSTLTVSNMSPEDSSIYLCSVAKGGSTEAFFGQGTRLTVV.

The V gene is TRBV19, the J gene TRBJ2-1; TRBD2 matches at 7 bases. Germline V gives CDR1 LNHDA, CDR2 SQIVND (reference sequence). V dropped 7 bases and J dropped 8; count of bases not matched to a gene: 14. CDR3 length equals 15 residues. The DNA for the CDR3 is TGTGCCAGTAAGGAAAATGCGGGAGCTCTGTATGAGCAGTTCTTC. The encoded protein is CASKENAGALYEQFF.

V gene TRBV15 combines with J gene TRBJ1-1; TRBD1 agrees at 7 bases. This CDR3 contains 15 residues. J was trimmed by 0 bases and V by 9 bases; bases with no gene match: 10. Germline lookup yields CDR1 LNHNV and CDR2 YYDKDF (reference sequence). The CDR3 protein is CATRDRALMNTEAFF. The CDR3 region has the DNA TGTGCCACGCGAGACAGGGCGCTCATGAACACTGAAGCTTTCTTT.

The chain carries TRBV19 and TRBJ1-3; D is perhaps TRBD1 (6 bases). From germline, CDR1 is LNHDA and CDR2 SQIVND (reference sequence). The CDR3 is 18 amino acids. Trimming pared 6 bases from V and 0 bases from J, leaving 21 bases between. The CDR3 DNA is TGTGCCAGTAGGTCCCTCCCAGGCCAGGGGACCTCTGGAAACACCATATATTTT. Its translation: CASRSLPGQGTSGNTIYF. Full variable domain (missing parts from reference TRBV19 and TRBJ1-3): DGGITQSPKYLFRKEGQNVTLSCEQNLNHDAMYWYRQDPGQGLRLIYYSQIVNDFQKGDIAEGYSVSREKKESFPLTVTSAQKNPTAFYLCASRSLPGQGTSGNTIYFGEGSWLTVV.

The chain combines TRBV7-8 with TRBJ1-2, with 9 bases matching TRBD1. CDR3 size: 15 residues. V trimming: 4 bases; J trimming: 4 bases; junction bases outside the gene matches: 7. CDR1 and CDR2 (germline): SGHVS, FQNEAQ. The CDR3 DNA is TGTGCCAGCAGCTCGACAGGGGGATTTACCTATGGCTACACCTTC. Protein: CASSSTGGFTYGYTF.

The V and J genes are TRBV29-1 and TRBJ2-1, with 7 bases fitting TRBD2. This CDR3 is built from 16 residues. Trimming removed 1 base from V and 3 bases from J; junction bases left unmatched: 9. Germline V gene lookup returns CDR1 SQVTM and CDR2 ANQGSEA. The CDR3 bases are TGCAGCGTTGAAGCCCAGCGGACTAGTTTCTACAATGAGCAGTTCTTC. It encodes CSVEAQRTSFYNEQFF.

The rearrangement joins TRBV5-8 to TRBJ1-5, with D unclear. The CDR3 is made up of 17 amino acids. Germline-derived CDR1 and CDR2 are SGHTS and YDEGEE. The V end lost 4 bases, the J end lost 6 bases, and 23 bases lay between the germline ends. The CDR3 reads CASSPLSGGGSGQPQHF. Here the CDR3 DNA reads TGTGCCAGCAGCCCTCTATCGGGAGGAGGGTCCGGTCAGCCCCAGCATTTT.

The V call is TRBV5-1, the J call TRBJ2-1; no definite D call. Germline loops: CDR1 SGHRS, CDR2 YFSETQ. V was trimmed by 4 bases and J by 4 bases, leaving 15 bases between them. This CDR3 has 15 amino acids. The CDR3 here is CASSGPAQAYNEQFF. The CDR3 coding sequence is TGCGCCAGCAGCGGCCCCGCTCAAGCATACAATGAGCAGTTCTTC.